This T cell receptor (beta chain) stems from a study of blood T cell repertoires in COVID-19. Trimming removed 5 bases from V and 2 bases from J; junction bases left unmatched: 9. The CDR3 has 16 residues. In germline, CDR1 is ENHRY, CDR2 SYGVKD. In the authors' methods: Reference gene primer amplification gave nucleated cell count estimates. TCRdb's table, derived via immunoSEQ multiplex PCR, lists solely in-frame clones and lacks some. V and J calls and clone size follow that table, whereas D and trimming were derived from the DNA. The data contain approximately 94,000 clones, 80% of them singletons.

V gene TRBV10-3 combines with J gene TRBJ2-5; TRBD1 agrees at 9 bases. This clonotype originated in a man between 65 and 85 years old with active or convalescent COVID-19. The sample was peripheral blood. In DNA, the CDR3 is TGTGCCATCAGTAGGCAGACCGGGACAGGGCAAGAGACCCAGTACTTC. Encoded protein: CAISRQTGTGQETQYF.